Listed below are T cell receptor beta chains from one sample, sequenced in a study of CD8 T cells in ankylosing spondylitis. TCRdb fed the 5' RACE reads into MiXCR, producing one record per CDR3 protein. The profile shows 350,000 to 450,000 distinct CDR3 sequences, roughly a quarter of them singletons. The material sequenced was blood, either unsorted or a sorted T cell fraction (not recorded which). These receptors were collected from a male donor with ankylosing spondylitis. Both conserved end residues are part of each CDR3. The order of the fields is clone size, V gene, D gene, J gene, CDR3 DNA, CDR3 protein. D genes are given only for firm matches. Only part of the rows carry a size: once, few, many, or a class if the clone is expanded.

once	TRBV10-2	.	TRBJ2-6	TGCGCCAGCAGTGAATTCTCTGGGGCCAACGTCCTGACTTTC	CASSEFSGANVLTF
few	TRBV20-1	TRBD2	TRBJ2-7	TGCAGTGCTCCCATAGGGACTAGCGGACCCTACGAGCAGTACTTC	CSAPIGTSGPYEQYF
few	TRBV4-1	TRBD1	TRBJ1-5	TGCGCCAGCAGCCCCTCACAGGGGACAGGAAATCAGCCCCAGCATTTT	CASSPSQGTGNQPQHF
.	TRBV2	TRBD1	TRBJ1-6	TGTGCCAGCAGTGCTTCACCGGGACAGGGGCCCTATAATTCACCCCTCCACTTT	CASSASPGQGPYNSPLHF
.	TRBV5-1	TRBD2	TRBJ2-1	TGCGCCAGCAGCTTCGAGACTAGCGGATACAATGAGCAGTTCTTC	CASSFETSGYNEQFF
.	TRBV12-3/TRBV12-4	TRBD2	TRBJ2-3	TGTGCCAGCAGTCTTTGGGGGGGTAGCACAGATACGCAGTATTTT	CASSLWGGSTDTQYF
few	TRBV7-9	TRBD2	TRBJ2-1	TGTGCCAGCAGCTTAGGGACTAGGCTAGCGAGGAGCCCGGAGCAGTTCTTC	CASSLGTRLARSPEQFF
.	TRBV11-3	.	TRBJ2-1	TGTGCCAGCAGCTTAGATATGGCGAGTTCCTACAATGAGCAGTTCTTC	CASSLDMASSYNEQFF
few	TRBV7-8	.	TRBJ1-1	TGTGCCAGCAGCTTAGGGCGACAGCCGAACACTGAAGCTTTCTTT	CASSLGRQPNTEAFF
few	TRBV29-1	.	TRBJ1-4	TGCAGCGTTGAACACGAGCGGGGCGAAAAACTGTTTTTT	CSVEHERGEKLFF
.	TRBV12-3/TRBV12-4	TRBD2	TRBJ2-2	TGTGCCAGCAGTTACAGGGGTAGGGGACTAGCGGGCCCGAACACCGGGGAGCTGTTTTTT	CASSYRGRGLAGPNTGELFF
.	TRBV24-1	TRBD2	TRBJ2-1	TGTGCCACCAGTGATTTTTCGCTAGCGGGAGGGCGGAATGAGCAGTTCTTC	CATSDFSLAGGRNEQFF
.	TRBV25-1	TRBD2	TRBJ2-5	TGTGCCGGCAAGACCGTTAGCGGGGCCAATGGGGCCCAGTACTTC	CAGKTVSGANGAQYF
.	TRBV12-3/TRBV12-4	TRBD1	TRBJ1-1	TGTGCCAGCAGTCCCGGACAGGGGGCGGGAGGCACTGAAGCTTTCTTT	CASSPGQGAGGTEAFF
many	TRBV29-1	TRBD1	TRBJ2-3	TGCAGCGTTGAAGCTTCCGGGACAGCCACAGATACGCAGTATTTT	CSVEASGTATDTQYF
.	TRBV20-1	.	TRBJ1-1	TGCAGTGCTAGAGACTTTATGAACACTGAAGCTTTCTTT	CSARDFMNTEAFF
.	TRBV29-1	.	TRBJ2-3	TGCAGCGTTGAAGGTAAACGGGGCCTAGCTGTCTTAGATACGCAGTATTTT	CSVEGKRGLAVLDTQYF